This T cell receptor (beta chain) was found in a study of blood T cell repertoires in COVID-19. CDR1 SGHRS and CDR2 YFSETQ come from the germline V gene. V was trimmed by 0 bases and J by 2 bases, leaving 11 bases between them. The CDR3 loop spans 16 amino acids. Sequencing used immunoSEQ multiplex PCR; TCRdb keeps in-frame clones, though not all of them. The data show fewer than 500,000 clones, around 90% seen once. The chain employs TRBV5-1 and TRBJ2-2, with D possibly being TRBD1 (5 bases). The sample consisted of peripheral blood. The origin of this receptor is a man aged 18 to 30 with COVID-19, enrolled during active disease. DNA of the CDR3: TGCGCCAGCAGCTTGGCCCCAGACAGAAACACCGGGGAGCTGTTTTTT. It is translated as CASSLAPDRNTGELFF.